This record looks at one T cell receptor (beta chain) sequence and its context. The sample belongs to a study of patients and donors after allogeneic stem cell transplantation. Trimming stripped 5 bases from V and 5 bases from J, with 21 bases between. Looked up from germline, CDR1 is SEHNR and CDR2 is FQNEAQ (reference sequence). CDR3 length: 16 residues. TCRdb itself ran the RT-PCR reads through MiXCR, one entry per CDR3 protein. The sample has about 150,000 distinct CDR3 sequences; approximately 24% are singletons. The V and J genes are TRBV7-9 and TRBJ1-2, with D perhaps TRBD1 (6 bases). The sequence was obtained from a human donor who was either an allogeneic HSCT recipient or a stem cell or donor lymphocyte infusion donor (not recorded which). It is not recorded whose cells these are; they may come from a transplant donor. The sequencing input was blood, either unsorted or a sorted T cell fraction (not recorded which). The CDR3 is CASSPMGWGPKYGYTF. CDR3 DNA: TGTGCCAGCAGCCCAATGGGCTGGGGGCCGAAATATGGCTACACCTTC.